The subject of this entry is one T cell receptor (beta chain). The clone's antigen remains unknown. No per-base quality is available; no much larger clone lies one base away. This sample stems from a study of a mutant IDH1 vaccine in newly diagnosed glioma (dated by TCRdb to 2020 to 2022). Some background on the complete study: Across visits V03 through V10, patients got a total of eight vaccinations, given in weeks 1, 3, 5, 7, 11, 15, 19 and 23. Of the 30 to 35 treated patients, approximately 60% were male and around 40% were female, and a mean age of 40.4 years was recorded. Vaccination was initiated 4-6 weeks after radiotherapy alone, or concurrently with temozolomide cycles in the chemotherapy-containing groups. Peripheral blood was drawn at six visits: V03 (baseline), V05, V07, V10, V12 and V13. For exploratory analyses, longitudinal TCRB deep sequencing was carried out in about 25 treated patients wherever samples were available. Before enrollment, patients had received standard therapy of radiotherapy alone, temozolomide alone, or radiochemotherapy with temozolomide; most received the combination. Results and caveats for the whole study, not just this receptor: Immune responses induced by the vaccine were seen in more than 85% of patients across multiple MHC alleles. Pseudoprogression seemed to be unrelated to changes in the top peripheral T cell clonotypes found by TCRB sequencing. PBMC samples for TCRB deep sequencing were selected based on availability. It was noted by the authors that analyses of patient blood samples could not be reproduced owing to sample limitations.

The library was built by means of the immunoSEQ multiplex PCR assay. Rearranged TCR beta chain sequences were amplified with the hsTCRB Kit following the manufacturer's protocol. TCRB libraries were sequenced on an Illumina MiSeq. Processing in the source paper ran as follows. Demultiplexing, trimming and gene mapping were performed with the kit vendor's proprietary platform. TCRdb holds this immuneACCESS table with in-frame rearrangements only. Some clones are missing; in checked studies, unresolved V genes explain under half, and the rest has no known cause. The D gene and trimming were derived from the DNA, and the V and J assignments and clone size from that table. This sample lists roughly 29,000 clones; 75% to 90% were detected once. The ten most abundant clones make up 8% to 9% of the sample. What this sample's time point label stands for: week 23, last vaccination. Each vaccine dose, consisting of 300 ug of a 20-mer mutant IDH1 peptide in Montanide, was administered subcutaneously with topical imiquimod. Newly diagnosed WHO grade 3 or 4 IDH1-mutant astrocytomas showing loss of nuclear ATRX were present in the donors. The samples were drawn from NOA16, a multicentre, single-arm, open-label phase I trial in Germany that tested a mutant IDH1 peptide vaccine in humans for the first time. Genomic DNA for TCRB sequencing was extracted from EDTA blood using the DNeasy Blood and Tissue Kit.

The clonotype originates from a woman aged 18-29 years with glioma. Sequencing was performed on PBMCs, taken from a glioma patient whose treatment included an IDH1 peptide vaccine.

The CDR3 region: CASSFIGGRANEQFF. The DNA sequence reads TGCGCCAGCAGTTTTATAGGGGGGAGGGCCAATGAGCAGTTCTTC. The chain is encoded by TRBV5-1 joined to TRBJ2-1; TRBD2 is a weak D gene call, 7 bases matching. The CDR3 runs 15 residues from the cysteine to the phenylalanine. The only DNA kept is the CDR3, 45 bases in frame from the first base. V gives up 5 bases and J gives up 6 bases, and the segment between their germline ends measures 18 bases. Via the germline V gene, CDR1 is SGHRS and CDR2 YFSETQ.